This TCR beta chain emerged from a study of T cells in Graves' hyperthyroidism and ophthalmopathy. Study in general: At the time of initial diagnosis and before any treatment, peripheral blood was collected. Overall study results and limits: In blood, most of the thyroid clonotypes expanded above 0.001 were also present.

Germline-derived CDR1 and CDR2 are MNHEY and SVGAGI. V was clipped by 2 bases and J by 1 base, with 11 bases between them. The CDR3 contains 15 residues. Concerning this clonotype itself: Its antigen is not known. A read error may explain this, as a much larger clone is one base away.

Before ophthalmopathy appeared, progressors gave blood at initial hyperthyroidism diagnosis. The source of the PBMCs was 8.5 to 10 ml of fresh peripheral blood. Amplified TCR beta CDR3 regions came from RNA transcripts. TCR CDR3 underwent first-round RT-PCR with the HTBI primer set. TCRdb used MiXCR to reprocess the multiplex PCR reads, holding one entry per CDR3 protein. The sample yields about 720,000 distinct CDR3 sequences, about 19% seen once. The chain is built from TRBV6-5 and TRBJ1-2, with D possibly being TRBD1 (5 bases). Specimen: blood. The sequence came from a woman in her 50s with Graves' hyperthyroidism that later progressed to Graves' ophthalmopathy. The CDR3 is CASSYEGYRNYGYTF. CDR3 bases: TGTGCCAGCAGTTACGAGGGGTATCGTAACTATGGCTACACCTTC.